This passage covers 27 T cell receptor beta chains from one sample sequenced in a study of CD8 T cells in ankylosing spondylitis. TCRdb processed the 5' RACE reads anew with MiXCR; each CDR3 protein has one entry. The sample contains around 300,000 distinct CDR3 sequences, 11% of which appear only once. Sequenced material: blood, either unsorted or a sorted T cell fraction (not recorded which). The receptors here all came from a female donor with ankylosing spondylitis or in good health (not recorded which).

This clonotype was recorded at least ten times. For the CDR3, the DNA is TGCGCCAGCAGGCCGGGACAGGGGGTCTACGAGCAGTACTTC. Residues: CASRPGQGVYEQYF. This chain links TRBV10-2 with TRBJ2-7, with TRBD1 matching over 11 bases. CDR1 and CDR2 from the germline V gene are WSHSY and SAAADI. CDR3 length equals 14 residues. The V and J ends lost 6 bases and 3 bases, in that order; junction bases with no gene match: 4.

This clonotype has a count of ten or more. The CDR3 nucleotides read TGCAGTGCTAGGATTCTTACAGGGACCCGCGAGCAGTACTTC. This codes for CSARILTGTREQYF. The chain combines TRBV20-1 with TRBJ2-7; tentative D call: TRBD1 (6 bases). The germline V gene encodes CDR1 DFQATT and CDR2 SNEGSKA (reference sequence). V was shortened by 3 bases and J by 6 bases, with 18 bases between the two germline ends. The CDR3 is 14 residues long.

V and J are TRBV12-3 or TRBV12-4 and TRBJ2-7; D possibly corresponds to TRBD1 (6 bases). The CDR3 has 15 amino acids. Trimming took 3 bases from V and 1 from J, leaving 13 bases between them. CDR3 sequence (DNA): TGTGCCAGCAGTTTGGGACACGTCAAGTCCTACGAGCAGTACTTC. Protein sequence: CASSLGHVKSYEQYF.

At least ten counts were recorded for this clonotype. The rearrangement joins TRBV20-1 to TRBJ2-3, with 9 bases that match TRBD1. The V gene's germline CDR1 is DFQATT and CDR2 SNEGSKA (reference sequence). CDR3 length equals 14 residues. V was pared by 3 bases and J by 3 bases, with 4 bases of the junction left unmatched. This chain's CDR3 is CSARPGQGTDTQYF. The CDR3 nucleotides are TGCAGTGCTAGGCCAGGACAGGGGACAGATACGCAGTATTTT.

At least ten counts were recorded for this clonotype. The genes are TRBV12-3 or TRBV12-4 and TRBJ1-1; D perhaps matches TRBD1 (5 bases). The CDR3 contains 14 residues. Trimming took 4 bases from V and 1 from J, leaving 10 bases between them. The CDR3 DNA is TGTGCCAGCAGTTCGCCAGGGAAGAACACTGAAGCTTTCTTT. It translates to CASSSPGKNTEAFF.

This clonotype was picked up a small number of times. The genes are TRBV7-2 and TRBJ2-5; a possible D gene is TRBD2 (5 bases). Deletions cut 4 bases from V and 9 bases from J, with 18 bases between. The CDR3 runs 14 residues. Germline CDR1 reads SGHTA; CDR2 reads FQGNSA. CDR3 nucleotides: TGTGCCAGCAGCTCATATTTCGGCCCGGAGGCCCAGTACTTC. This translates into CASSSYFGPEAQYF.

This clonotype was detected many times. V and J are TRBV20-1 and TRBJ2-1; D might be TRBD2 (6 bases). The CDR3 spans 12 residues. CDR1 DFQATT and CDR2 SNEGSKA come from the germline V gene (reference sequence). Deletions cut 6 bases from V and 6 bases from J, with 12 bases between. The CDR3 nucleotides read TGCAGTGCAAGTGGGACTGCCAATGAGCAGTTCTTC. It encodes CSASGTANEQFF.

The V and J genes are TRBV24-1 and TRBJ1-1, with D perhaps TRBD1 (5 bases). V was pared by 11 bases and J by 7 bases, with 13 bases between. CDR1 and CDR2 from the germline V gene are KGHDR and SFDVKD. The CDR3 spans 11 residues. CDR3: CAISRDSEAFF. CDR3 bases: TGTGCCATCTCCCGAGACAGTGAAGCTTTCTTT.

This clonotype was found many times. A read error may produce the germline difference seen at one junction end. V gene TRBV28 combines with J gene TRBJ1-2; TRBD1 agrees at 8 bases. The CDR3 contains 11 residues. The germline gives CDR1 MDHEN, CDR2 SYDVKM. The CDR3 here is CASSFRQQGDF. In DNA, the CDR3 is TGTGCCAGCAGTTTCCGCCAACAGGGGGACTTC.

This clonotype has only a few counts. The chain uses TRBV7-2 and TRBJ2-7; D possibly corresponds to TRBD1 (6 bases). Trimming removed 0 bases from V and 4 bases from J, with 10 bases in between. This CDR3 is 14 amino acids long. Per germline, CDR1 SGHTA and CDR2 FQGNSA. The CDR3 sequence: CASSLAWGRYEQYF. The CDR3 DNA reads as TGTGCCAGCAGCTTAGCTTGGGGGCGGTACGAGCAGTACTTC.

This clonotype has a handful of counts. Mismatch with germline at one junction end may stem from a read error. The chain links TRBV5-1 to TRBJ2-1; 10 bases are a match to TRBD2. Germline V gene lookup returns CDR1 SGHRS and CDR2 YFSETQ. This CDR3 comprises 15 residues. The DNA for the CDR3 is TGCGCCAGCAGTTTGGGGGGGGTCGGACTAGCGGCGCAGTTCTTC. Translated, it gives CASSLGGVGLAAQFF.

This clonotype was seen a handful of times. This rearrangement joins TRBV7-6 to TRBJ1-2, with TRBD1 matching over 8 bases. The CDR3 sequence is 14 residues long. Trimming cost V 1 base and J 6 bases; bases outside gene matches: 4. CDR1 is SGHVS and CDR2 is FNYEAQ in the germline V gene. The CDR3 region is CASSLGQGLNGYTF. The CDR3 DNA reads TGTGCCAGCAGCTTAGGACAGGGGTTAAATGGCTACACCTTC. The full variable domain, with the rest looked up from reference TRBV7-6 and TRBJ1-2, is GAGVSQSPRYKVTKRGQDVALRCDPISGHVSLYWYRQALGQGPEFLTYFNYEAQQDKSGLPNDRFSAERPEGSISTLTIQRTEQRDSAMYRCASSLGQGLNGYTFGSGTRLTVV.

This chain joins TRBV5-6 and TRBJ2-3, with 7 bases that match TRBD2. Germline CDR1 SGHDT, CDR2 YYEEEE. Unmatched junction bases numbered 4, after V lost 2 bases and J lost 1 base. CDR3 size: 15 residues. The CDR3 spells CASSLRGVGTDTQYF. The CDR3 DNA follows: TGTGCCAGCAGCTTACGGGGGGTTGGCACAGATACGCAGTATTTT.

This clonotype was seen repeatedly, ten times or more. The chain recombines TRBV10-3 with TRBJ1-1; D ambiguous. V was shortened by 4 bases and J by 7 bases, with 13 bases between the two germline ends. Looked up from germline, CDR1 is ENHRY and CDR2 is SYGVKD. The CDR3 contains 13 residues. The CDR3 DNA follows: TGTGCCATCAGTGCCGAAGCGGGAAATGAAGCTTTCTTT. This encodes CAISAEAGNEAFF.

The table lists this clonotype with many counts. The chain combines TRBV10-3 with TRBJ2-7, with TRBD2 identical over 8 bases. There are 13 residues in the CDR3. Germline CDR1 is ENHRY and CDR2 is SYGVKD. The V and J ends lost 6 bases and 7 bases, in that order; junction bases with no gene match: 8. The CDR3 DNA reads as TGTGCCATCAGAAAGGGACTAGTAGAAGAGCAGTACTTC. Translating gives CAIRKGLVEEQYF.

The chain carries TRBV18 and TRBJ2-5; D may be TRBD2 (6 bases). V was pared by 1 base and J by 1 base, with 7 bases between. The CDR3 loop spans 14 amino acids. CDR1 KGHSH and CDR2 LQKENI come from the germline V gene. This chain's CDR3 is CASSPRRGQETQYF. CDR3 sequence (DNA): TGTGCCAGCTCACCACGGAGGGGCCAAGAGACCCAGTACTTC.

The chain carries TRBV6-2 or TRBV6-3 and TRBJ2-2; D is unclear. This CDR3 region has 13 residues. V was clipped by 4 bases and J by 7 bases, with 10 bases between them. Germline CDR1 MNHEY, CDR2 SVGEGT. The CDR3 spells CASSSSSLGELFF. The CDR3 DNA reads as TGTGCCAGCAGTTCCTCCTCGCTCGGGGAGCTGTTTTTT.

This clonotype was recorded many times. CDR3 nucleotide sequence: TGCGCCAGCAGTGAGAGACAGGGACACGAGCAGTACTTC. Protein: CASSERQGHEQYF. The chain has TRBV10-1 and TRBJ2-7, with 7 bases aligning to TRBD1. CDR3 length: 13 amino acids. Losses at the gene ends were 2 bases for V and 5 bases for J; bases not matched to a gene: 3. Germline V gene data show CDR1 as WNHNN and CDR2 as SYGVQD (reference sequence).

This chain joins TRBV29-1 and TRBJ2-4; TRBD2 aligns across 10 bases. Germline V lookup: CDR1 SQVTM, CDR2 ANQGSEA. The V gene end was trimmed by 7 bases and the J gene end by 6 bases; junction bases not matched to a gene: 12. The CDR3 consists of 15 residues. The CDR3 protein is CSAEGPAGGRNIQYF. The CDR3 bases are TGCAGCGCCGAAGGCCCAGCGGGGGGGCGAAACATTCAGTACTTC.

CDR3 loop: CASSQPRGRGPGDEQFF. DNA for the CDR3: TGTGCCAGCAGTCAGCCCAGGGGGAGGGGGCCTGGCGATGAGCAGTTCTTC. V is TRBV12-3 or TRBV12-4 and J is TRBJ2-1, with D perhaps given as TRBD1 or TRBD2 (7 bases each). V dropped 5 bases and J dropped 8 bases, with 25 bases sitting between them. This CDR3 contains 17 residues.

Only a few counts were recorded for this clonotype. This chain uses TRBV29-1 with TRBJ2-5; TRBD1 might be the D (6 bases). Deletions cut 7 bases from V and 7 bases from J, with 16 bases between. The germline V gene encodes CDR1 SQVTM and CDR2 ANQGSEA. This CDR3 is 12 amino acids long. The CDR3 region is CSARTVRGTQYF. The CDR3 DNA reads TGCAGCGCCCGGACAGTACGGGGGACCCAGTACTTC.

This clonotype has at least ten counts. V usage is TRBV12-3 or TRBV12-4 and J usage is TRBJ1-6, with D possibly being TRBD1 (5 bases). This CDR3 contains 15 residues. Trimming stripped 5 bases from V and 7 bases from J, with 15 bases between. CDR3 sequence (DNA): TGTGCCAGCAGTCCCTCGGCCCAGGGAAATTCACCCCTCCACTTT. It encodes CASSPSAQGNSPLHF.

Here the CDR3 reads CASSFPVNFNYGYTF. The CDR3 nucleotides read TGTGCCAGCAGTTTTCCCGTGAACTTTAACTATGGCTACACCTTC. V is TRBV28 and J is TRBJ1-2; D is unresolved. The CDR3 consists of 15 residues. V was clipped by 3 bases and J by 1 base, with 12 bases between them. CDR1 and CDR2 from the germline V gene are MDHEN and SYDVKM.

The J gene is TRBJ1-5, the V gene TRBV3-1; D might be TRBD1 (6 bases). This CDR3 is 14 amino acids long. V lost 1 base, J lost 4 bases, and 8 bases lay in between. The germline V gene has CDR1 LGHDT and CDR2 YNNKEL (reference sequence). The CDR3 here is CASSQGTANQPQHF. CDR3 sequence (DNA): TGTGCCAGCAGCCAAGGGACAGCTAATCAGCCCCAGCATTTT. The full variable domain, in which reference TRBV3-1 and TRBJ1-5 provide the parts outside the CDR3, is DTAVSQTPKYLVTQMGNDKSIKCEQNLGHDTMYWYKQDSKKFLKIMFSYNNKELIINETVPNRFSPKSPDKAHLNLHINSLELGDSAVYFCASSQGTANQPQHFGDGTRLSIL.

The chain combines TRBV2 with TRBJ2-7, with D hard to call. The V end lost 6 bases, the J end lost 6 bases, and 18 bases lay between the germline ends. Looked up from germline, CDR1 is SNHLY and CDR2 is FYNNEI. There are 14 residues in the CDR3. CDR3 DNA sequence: TGTGCCAGCAGGGCCCAGGAAGGGTCTCTCGAGCAGTACTTC. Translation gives CASRAQEGSLEQYF.

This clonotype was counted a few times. CDR3 coding DNA: TGTGCCAGCAACCCGAGAGGGGAAGTGGATACGCAGTATTTT. Translation gives CASNPRGEVDTQYF. The chain has TRBV5-5 and TRBJ2-3; possibly TRBD1 or TRBD2 for D (5 bases each). V dropped 6 bases and J dropped 6 bases, with 17 bases sitting between them. The CDR3 contains 14 residues. Germline V CDR1 and CDR2: SGHKS, YYEKEE (reference sequence).

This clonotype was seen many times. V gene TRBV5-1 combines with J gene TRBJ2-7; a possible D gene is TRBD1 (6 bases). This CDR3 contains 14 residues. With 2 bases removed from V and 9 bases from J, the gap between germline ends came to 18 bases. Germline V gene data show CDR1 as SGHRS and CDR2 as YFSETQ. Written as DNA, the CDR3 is TGCGCCAGCAGCTTTGGGGACATACAACGGGTGCAGTACTTC. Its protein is CASSFGDIQRVQYF.